This T cell receptor beta chain derives from a study of IL-17A CD8 T cells in psoriatic arthritis synovium. With regard to the full study: The study was designed to define the phenotype, molecular profile and function of synovial IL-17A+CD8+ T cells in the pathogenesis of psoriatic arthritis.

There are 17 amino acids in the CDR3, from cysteine to phenylalanine inclusive. Only the CDR3 part of the read is kept: 51 bases, read in frame from the first base. Sequences LGHNA (CDR1) and YNFKEQ (CDR2) are obtained from the germline V gene. V is cut back by 0 bases and J by 2 bases, with 3 bases in the junction unmatched. DNA was extracted (Qiagen), and TCRbeta V-D-J rearrangements were subjected to bias-controlled amplification followed by high-throughput sequencing (immunoSEQ; Adaptive Biotech). From the authors' description of their analysis: The immunoSEQ Analyzer platform was used for sequence-level analysis of productive sequences. Clonality was calculated as 1 minus Pielou's evenness, with values from 0 (highly polyclonal) to 1 (monoclonal). How much repertoires overlapped between subsets was quantified with the Morisita index, which goes from 0 (no similarity) to 1 (complete similarity). TCRdb holds this immuneACCESS table with in-frame rearrangements only. Some clones are missing; in checked studies, unresolved V genes explain under half, and the rest has no known cause. The V and J calls and clone size were taken over from that table, and D and trimming were inferred from the DNA. Across this sample there are a few thousand clones, with approximately 70% seen only once. About 10% of the sample is held by the ten biggest clonotypes.

In the case of this clone: Its antigen target is currently unknown. No base qualities exist here, and no much larger clone lies one base off it.

Synovial fluid effusions were drawn by aspiration from the actively inflamed joints of psoriatic arthritis patients. Memory CD8+ T cells in synovial fluid were sorted patient by patient into Tc17 (IL-17A+) cells, bulk memory cells and Tc1 (IL-17A-IFNgamma+) cells in order to compare their TCR repertoires. The psoriatic arthritis patients fulfilled the Classification of Psoriatic Arthritis Study Group (CASPAR) criteria. Bulk memory CD8+ T cells were sorted as CD45RA-CD27+/- plus CD45RA+CD27- cells. Three patients with psoriatic arthritis provided sorted synovial fluid CD8+ T cell subsets that underwent TCRbeta sequencing. Before use, synovial fluid mononuclear cells were separated with Lymphoprep and cryopreserved in liquid nitrogen. Approximately 50% fetal calf serum and around 9.6% dimethyl sulfoxide were contained in the cryopreservation medium. Summary of the overall study and its limitations: Because no psoriatic arthritis synovial tissue samples were available, cells were taken from synovial fluid instead of synovial tissue. Only a few patients were covered by TCR sequencing, and this limited sample size was acknowledged by the authors. Some individual clones occupied over 4.5% of the repertoire, though most synovial CD8+ subsets remained polyclonal.

The sequenced material came from memory CD8+ T cells from synovial fluid. What this sample's cell subset or site label stands for: bulk memory CD8+ T cells (CD45RA-CD27+/- and CD45RA+CD27-). The rearrangement joined TRBV4-2 to TRBJ2-1, and 11 junction bases match TRBD2. The receptor was derived from a human donor with psoriatic arthritis. The DNA sequence is as follows: TGTGCCAGCAGCCAAGATTCTAGCGGGAGGCCCTACAATGAGCAGTTCTTC. Its translation reads: CASSQDSSGRPYNEQFF.